The 5 T cell receptor beta chains listed next were all sequenced from one sample in a study of T-cell reconstitution after alpha-beta-depleted transplantation in children. Preparing the TCRbeta library involved the use of unique molecular identifiers. TCRdb recomputed calls from the PCR reads with MiXCR, one row per CDR3 protein. The sample holds 250,000 to 350,000 distinct CDR3 sequences, 9.9% seen once. The source material was PBMCs from the stem cell graft donor, sampled from the stem cell graft. The receptors originated from a human donor who donated a stem cell graft to a child with SCID.

This clonotype has at least ten counts. The J gene is TRBJ2-2, the V gene TRBV15, with D unresolved. Germline V gives CDR1 LNHNV, CDR2 YYDKDF (reference sequence). Trimming shortened V by 8 bases and J by 0 bases, and 10 bases separated the two germline ends. This CDR3 has 14 amino acids. The CDR3 region has the DNA TGTGCCACCCGCCCCCCCACGAACACCGGGGAGCTGTTTTTT. Protein sequence: CATRPPTNTGELFF.

This clonotype occurred many times. The chain carries TRBV20-1 and TRBJ2-3; no reliable D call. Germline CDR1 DFQATT, CDR2 SNEGSKA (reference sequence). V was trimmed by 5 bases and J by 1 base, leaving 13 bases between them. The CDR3 consists of 14 residues. Written as DNA, the CDR3 is TGCAGTGCTCCCGATCGGAGCGGCACAGATACGCAGTATTTT. It yields the protein CSAPDRSGTDTQYF.

This clonotype was counted a few times. The rearrangement joins TRBV20-1 to TRBJ2-3, with unresolved D. The CDR3 totals 13 residues. V dropped 4 bases and J dropped 3 bases, with 11 bases sitting between them. Germline V lookup: CDR1 DFQATT, CDR2 SNEGSKA (reference sequence). The CDR3 bases are TGCAGTGCTAAGCAGGCTTATACAGATACGCAGTATTTT. This translates into CSAKQAYTDTQYF.

There are a few counts of this clonotype. The J gene is TRBJ1-3, the V gene TRBV11-2, with D possibly matching TRBD1 (5 bases). This CDR3 region has 15 residues. V lost 5 bases and J lost 0, with 11 bases in between. Germline V CDR1 and CDR2: SGHAT, FQNNGV. CDR3: CASSQQGLSGNTIYF. Here the CDR3 DNA reads TGTGCCAGCAGCCAGCAGGGCCTCTCTGGAAACACCATATATTTT.

The chain is built from TRBV7-9 and TRBJ2-4; TRBD2 is a possible D gene (5 bases). This CDR3 is 16 amino acids long. Germline CDR1 and CDR2: SEHNR and FQNEAQ (reference sequence). Trimming pared 4 bases from V and 0 bases from J, leaving 13 bases between. CDR3 bases: TGTGCCAGCAGCTCCCAAGGACTCTCAGCCAAAAACATTCAGTACTTC. It encodes CASSSQGLSAKNIQYF.